This is a list of T cell receptor beta chains from one sample in a study of blood T cells in healthy people across ages. Via MiXCR, TCRdb re-called the 5' RACE reads, giving one row per CDR3 protein. The data show about 1.8 million distinct CDR3 sequences, less than 50% seen once. The sample taken for sequencing was blood. Every receptor here comes from a woman between 40 and 50 years old in good health. Each CDR3 is given with its conserved first and last residue. D genes are given only for firm matches. The size field is filled for only some rows; it gives once, few, many or a size class.

v_call,j_call,cdr3_length,d_call,clone_size,cdr3_nt,cdr3_aa
TRBV20-1,TRBJ2-5,14,NA,NA,TGCAGTGCTCGTCGCGGGACAACCCAAGAGACCCAGTACTTC,CSARRGTTQETQYF
TRBV29-1,TRBJ2-1,16,TRBD1,few,TGCAGCGTTGGGGGGTCGGACAGGGGGTTTTTCAATGAGCAGTTCTTC,CSVGGSDRGFFNEQFF
TRBV15,TRBJ2-7,15,NA,NA,TGTGCCACCAGCAGAGAGGCAGCCCTTACCTACGAGCAGTACTTC,CATSREAALTYEQYF
TRBV20-1,TRBJ2-3,14,NA,NA,TGCAGTGCTAGAGTACTAGCCGTCGCAGATACGCAGTATTTT,CSARVLAVADTQYF
TRBV29-1,TRBJ1-2,14,NA,few,TGCAGCGTTGAAGGTCGGGGGACTAACTATGGCTACACCTTC,CSVEGRGTNYGYTF
TRBV6-2/TRBV6-3,TRBJ1-3,14,NA,NA,TGTGCCAGCAGTTCCCGGGACCGAGGAAACACCATATATTTT,CASSSRDRGNTIYF
TRBV29-1,TRBJ2-1,13,TRBD1,NA,TGCAGCGCTAGAAAACCGGACAGGGCCAAGCAGTTCTTC,CSARKPDRAKQFF
TRBV29-1,TRBJ2-3,11,NA,few,TGCAGCGTTAGAGAAGTGCGCTCATTGTATTTT,CSVREVRSLYF
TRBV7-2,TRBJ1-2,15,NA,NA,TGTGCCAGCAGCCTCGGCGGGGTTAATCCGTACGGCTACACCTTC,CASSLGGVNPYGYTF
TRBV4-2,TRBJ2-7,13,NA,many,TGTGCCAGCAGCCCCGGGGTCCCCTACGAGCAGTACTTC,CASSPGVPYEQYF
TRBV6-2/TRBV6-3,TRBJ1-5,15,TRBD1,few,TGTGCCAGCAGTTACCTGGACAGGGGACGGCAGCCCCAGCATTTT,CASSYLDRGRQPQHF
TRBV7-2,TRBJ2-3,14,NA,NA,TGTGCCAGCAGCACGGGACTGAGCACAGATACGCAGTATTTT,CASSTGLSTDTQYF
TRBV11-3,TRBJ2-1,13,TRBD2,few,TGTGCCAGCAGCGCGGGAGGGGCGAATGAGCAGTTCTTC,CASSAGGANEQFF
TRBV20-1,TRBJ2-4,15,NA,few,TGCAGTGCTAGGGCCCAGCTCCTAGCCAAAAACATTCAGTACTTC,CSARAQLLAKNIQYF
TRBV6-2/TRBV6-3,TRBJ1-2,13,NA,NA,TGTGCCAGCAGTGATTGGGCAGGCTATGGCTACACCTTC,CASSDWAGYGYTF
TRBV20-1,TRBJ2-1,18,TRBD1,NA,TGCAGTGCTAGAGATCCCCAGCTGGGACAGGGACACTACAATGAGCAGTTCTTC,CSARDPQLGQGHYNEQFF
TRBV6-1,TRBJ2-1,15,NA,few,TGTGCCACCGTGAAGGAACCAGGGGGGGGCAATGAGCAGTTCTTC,CATVKEPGGGNEQFF
TRBV20-1,TRBJ1-2,13,TRBD1,NA,TGCAGTGCTAGACGGGACAGCCTTTATGGCTACACCTTC,CSARRDSLYGYTF
TRBV20-1,TRBJ2-3,14,NA,NA,TGCAGTGCTACCCGAGCGCTGGGCACAGGTACGCAGTATTTT,CSATRALGTGTQYF
TRBV12-3/TRBV12-4,TRBJ2-5,14,NA,many,TGTGCCAGCAGTTTAGAACGTGGGGGAGAGACCCAGTACTTC,CASSLERGGETQYF
TRBV5-1,TRBJ2-7,14,NA,NA,TGCGCCAGCGGAATCGCAGGGAACCCCTACGAGCAGTACTTC,CASGIAGNPYEQYF
TRBV28,TRBJ2-5,15,NA,many,TGTGCCAGCAGTCCCGGAGCAGAATCCCAAGAGACCCAGTACTTC,CASSPGAESQETQYF
TRBV15,TRBJ2-1,16,NA,NA,TGTGCCACCAGCACTCTCCCTGGGGAAGAATACAATGAGCAGTTCTTC,CATSTLPGEEYNEQFF
TRBV6-6,TRBJ1-6,12,NA,NA,TGTGCCAGCGGGGAGACATCCTCACCCCTCCACTTT,CASGETSSPLHF
TRBV7-3,TRBJ2-3,17,TRBD2,NA,TGTGCCAGCAGCCCTACCGGAGTGGGCGGGAGGACAGATACGCAGTATTTT,CASSPTGVGGRTDTQYF
TRBV6-5,TRBJ1-2,16,TRBD1,few,TGTGCCAGCAGTTACTCTAAGGGGGCGGATAACTATGGCTACACCTTC,CASSYSKGADNYGYTF
TRBV6-2/TRBV6-3,TRBJ2-7,14,TRBD1,NA,TGTGCCAGCACCACTCCGGACAGGGGCCACGAGCAGTACTTC,CASTTPDRGHEQYF
TRBV25-1,TRBJ2-7,13,NA,NA,TGTGCCAGCAGTGCCGACTTCTACAATGAGCAGTACTTC,CASSADFYNEQYF
TRBV6-2/TRBV6-3,TRBJ2-7,13,TRBD1,few,TGTGCCAGCCTCGAACAGGGGGACTACGAGCAGTACTTC,CASLEQGDYEQYF
TRBV7-2,TRBJ2-3,16,TRBD2,few,TGTGCCAGCAGCTCCTATACTAGCGGGGGGGCCGATACGCAGTATTTT,CASSSYTSGGADTQYF
TRBV6-2/TRBV6-3,TRBJ2-1,13,NA,few,TGTGCCAGCAGCCAGACTAGGAACAATGAGCAGTTCTTC,CASSQTRNNEQFF
TRBV7-2,TRBJ2-7,14,TRBD1,NA,TGTGCCAGCACCCCTCAGGGGGAGATGAACGAGCAGTACTTC,CASTPQGEMNEQYF
TRBV4-1,TRBJ2-1,17,NA,NA,TGCGCCAGCAGCAAAGCAGTTTCACTGGACTCCTACAATGAGCGGTTCTTC,CASSKAVSLDSYNERFF
TRBV9,TRBJ1-2,15,NA,NA,TGTGCCAGCAGCGTCACGGGACGGGGAAGTGCTGGCTACACCTTC,CASSVTGRGSAGYTF
TRBV20-1,TRBJ2-3,15,NA,NA,TGCAGTGCTAGTAGAACGGGGCAGGGAGGGGGTACGCAGTATTTT,CSASRTGQGGGTQYF
TRBV15,TRBJ2-7,13,NA,NA,TGTGCCACCAGCACCGGGACTTTGTACGAGCAGTACTTC,CATSTGTLYEQYF
TRBV12-3/TRBV12-4,TRBJ2-3,14,NA,NA,TGTGCCAGCAGTTTGGTGGGGCCGTGGGATACGCAGTATTTT,CASSLVGPWDTQYF
TRBV6-5,TRBJ1-2,15,TRBD1,NA,TGTGCCAGCAGTTTGAAAACAGGGGGCGGTGGTGGCTACACCTTC,CASSLKTGGGGGYTF
TRBV4-1,TRBJ2-1,13,NA,many,TGCGCCAGCAGCCAAGGATCCGGGAATGAGCAGTTCTTC,CASSQGSGNEQFF
TRBV20-1,TRBJ2-6,15,NA,few,TGCAGTGCTAGGGCCCCCAGCTCTGGGGCCAACGTCCTGACTTTC,CSARAPSSGANVLTF
TRBV6-5,TRBJ2-7,17,TRBD1,NA,TGTGCCGGCAGTTACAGAGTCGTCGGGACAGGCACCTACGAGCAGTACTTC,CAGSYRVVGTGTYEQYF
TRBV7-2,TRBJ2-1,18,NA,NA,TGTGCCAGCAGCTCCCGGGGCAGGGCCAGCTTGGGGCACAATGAGCAGTTCTTC,CASSSRGRASLGHNEQFF
TRBV5-1,TRBJ2-1,13,TRBD2,NA,TGCGCCAGCAGCTTATACCAAGCGGGAGAGCAGTTCTTC,CASSLYQAGEQFF
TRBV27,TRBJ2-7,15,NA,NA,TGTGCCAGCAGCTCCTCGGGCAGGGACCCCTACGAGCAGTACTTC,CASSSSGRDPYEQYF
TRBV28,TRBJ2-1,18,TRBD2,few,TGTGCCAGCAGTTTGGCGGTAGCGGGGCCGTCCTCCTACAATGAGCAGTTCTTC,CASSLAVAGPSSYNEQFF
TRBV4-3,TRBJ2-7,13,NA,NA,TGCGCCAGCAGCCAAGACGGTACGGATGAGCAGTACTTC,CASSQDGTDEQYF
TRBV27,TRBJ1-6,15,TRBD1,NA,TGTGCCAGCAGTTTGCAGACAGGGTATAATTCACCCCTCCACTTT,CASSLQTGYNSPLHF
TRBV15,TRBJ2-1,11,NA,few,TGTGCCACCGGACTCATGGGTGAGCAGTTCTTC,CATGLMGEQFF
TRBV24-1,TRBJ2-1,18,NA,few,TGTGCCACCAGTGACCCGGGACTCTCTGCAGCGAGATACAATGAGCAGTTCTTC,CATSDPGLSAARYNEQFF
TRBV2,TRBJ2-4,12,NA,NA,TGTGCCACCTACCCAACAGGCGGGGAGCAGTACTTC,CATYPTGGEQYF
TRBV11-2,TRBJ2-1,15,NA,NA,TGTGCCAGCAGCGAAACGTTACAGGGTAGAAATGAGCAGTTCTTC,CASSETLQGRNEQFF
TRBV27,TRBJ1-4,16,NA,NA,TGTGCCAGCAGTTTAATCCCGACAACCAGTAATGAAAAACTGTTTTTT,CASSLIPTTSNEKLFF
TRBV7-2,TRBJ1-5,16,NA,NA,TGTGCCAGCAGCTTAGTGCCCCGGGGAAGCAATCAGCCCCAGCATTTT,CASSLVPRGSNQPQHF